The clone carrying this T cell receptor (beta chain) has at least ten counts. Using RNA transcripts as the source, TCR beta CDR3 regions were amplified. The HTBI primer set drove a first-round RT-PCR of the TCR CDR3. TCRdb analysed the multiplex PCR reads with MiXCR anew, one entry per CDR3 protein. The sample carries 690,000 or so distinct CDR3 sequences, approximately 19% recorded once. The sample comes from a study of T cells in Graves' hyperthyroidism and ophthalmopathy. Trimming stripped 2 bases from V and 0 bases from J, with 7 bases between. CDR3 length: 16 residues. CDR1 KGHDR and CDR2 SFDVKD come from the germline V gene.

The receptor comes from a woman between 50 and 59 years old with Graves' hyperthyroidism that later progressed to Graves' ophthalmopathy. The V call is TRBV24-1, the J call TRBJ2-6, with D possibly being TRBD2 (5 bases). Sequenced input: blood. The CDR3 protein is CATSDSGGSGANVLTF. Here the CDR3 DNA reads TGTGCCACCAGTGATTCAGGAGGCTCTGGGGCCAACGTCCTGACTTTC.